Shown below are 5 T cell receptor beta chains from a single sample sequenced in a study of Tregs in tolerant kidney transplant recipients. Clones were sequenced by immunoSEQ multiplex PCR, and TCRdb holds only the in-frame ones, with some missing. The sample holds about 30,000 clones. The sample consisted of CD8+ T cells from blood, taken before the transplant. These receptors were taken from a human donor who received a combined kidney and bone marrow transplant.

Note on this clone: The observed sequence ends 3 residues before the CDR3 terminus, with the missing tail filled in from the germline J gene. The V and J genes are TRBV9 and TRBJ1-1, with 7 bases lining up with TRBD1. Trimming cost V 3 bases and J 0 bases; bases outside gene matches: 2. Germline-derived CDR1 and CDR2 are SGDLS and YYNGEE. This CDR3 contains 14 residues. CDR3 in amino acids: CASSAGQLNTEAFF. The DNA read from the CDR3 is TGTGCCAGCAGCGCGGGACAGCTGAACACTGAA. The complete variable domain, with remaining parts taken from reference TRBV9 and TRBJ1-1, reads DSGVTQTPKHLITATGQRVTLRCSPRSGDLSVYWYQQSLDQGLQFLIQYYNGEERAKGNILERFSAQQFPDLHSELNLSSLELGDSALYFCASSAGQLNTEAFFGQGTRLTVV.

Notes on this clone: The read falls 3 residues short of the CDR3 end, and the missing part is taken from the germline J gene. The rearrangement links TRBV6-2 or TRBV6-3 to TRBJ2-7, with D tentatively TRBD1 (6 bases). The CDR3 is 11 residues long. V was shortened by 7 bases and J by 3 bases, with 7 bases between the two germline ends. Germline V gives CDR1 MNHEY, CDR2 SVGEGT. CDR3 DNA (partial): TGTGCCAGCACACAGGGCTACGAG. It codes for CASTQGYE. The full CDR3 protein is CASTQGYEQYF.

On this clone: The DNA ends 3 residues before the CDR3 does, and the rest of the CDR3 is filled in from the germline J gene. The chain recombines TRBV5-1 with TRBJ1-1; D gene unclear. The length of the CDR3 is 14 residues. Germline lookup yields CDR1 SGHRS and CDR2 YFSETQ. The germline V and J ends were trimmed by 4 bases and 5 bases, with 15 bases remaining between them. The DNA read from the CDR3 is TGCGCCAGCAGCCAGGAAGGAGGTTGGACTGAA. As protein: CASSQEGGWTE. The whole CDR3 sequence reads CASSQEGGWTEAFF.

Turning to this clone: The CDR3 end lies 3 residues beyond the end of the read and is filled in from the germline J gene. The V and J genes are TRBV5-5 and TRBJ2-7, with D possibly matching TRBD2 (5 bases). The V gene's germline CDR1 is SGHKS and CDR2 YYEKEE (reference sequence). Trimming cost V 0 bases and J 3 bases, with 13 bases left between them. The length of the CDR3 is 15 residues. The sequenced CDR3 bases are TGTGCCAGCAGCTTGGTTAGCGCTGGGCTCTACGAG. Translating it yields CASSLVSAGLYE. The entire CDR3 protein reads CASSLVSAGLYEQYF.

With regard to this clone: From the germline J gene comes the end of the CDR3, since the read stops 3 residues before it. The rearrangement uses TRBV19 and TRBJ1-4; D unresolved. Germline loops: CDR1 LNHDA, CDR2 SQIVND (reference sequence). This CDR3 spans 14 amino acids. The ends were cut back, 7 bases at V and 0 bases at J, with 9 bases in the middle. The chain's CDR3 is CASNIRATNEKLFF. The part of the CDR3 DNA that was read is TGTGCCAGTAACATTCGGGCAACTAATGAAAAA. Combining the CDR3 with reference TRBV19 and TRBJ1-4 gives the whole variable domain DGGITQSPKYLFRKEGQNVTLSCEQNLNHDAMYWYRQDPGQGLRLIYYSQIVNDFQKGDIAEGYSVSREKKESFPLTVTSAQKNPTAFYLCASNIRATNEKLFFGSGTQLSVL.